One sample yielded the 26 T cell receptor beta chains listed below, sequenced in a study of lung T cells in sarcoidosis with Löfgren's syndrome (dated by TCRdb to the late 2010s). TCRdb names Illumina MiSeq as the instrument used. TCRdb reran the public reads through fastp at Q25 and MiXCR, keeping productive beta chains. Rows with a matching CDR3 protein are joined into one entry that keeps the most common DNA and genes. The sample includes 60,000 to 70,000 distinct CDR3 sequences, with approximately 22% observed a single time. Of the sample, 2% to 2.5% falls within the top ten clones. Sequencing used CD4+ T cells from PBMCs. These receptors were obtained from a human donor with sarcoidosis (Löfgren's syndrome or another form), or a control subject (not recorded which).

Ten or more counts support this clonotype. This chain links TRBV7-3 with TRBJ2-1; TRBD2 aligns across 7 bases. The CDR3 length is 15 residues. V shed 5 bases and J 4 bases; nucleotides not matched to a gene: 8. Per the germline V gene, CDR1 is SGHTA and CDR2 is FQGTGA. The CDR3 here is CASSPGLAVYNEQFF. CDR3 bases: TGTGCCAGCAGCCCGGGGCTAGCGGTTTACAATGAGCAGTTCTTC.

This clonotype occurred many times. The J gene is TRBJ2-1, the V gene TRBV6-6, with D tentatively TRBD1 (6 bases). Germline CDR1 is MNHNY and CDR2 is SVGAGI (reference sequence). The germline V and J ends were trimmed by 2 bases and 0 bases, with 8 bases remaining between them. CDR3 length equals 15 residues. The CDR3 spells CASSYRGSSYNEQFF. In nucleotides, the CDR3 is TGTGCCAGCAGTTACAGGGGGAGCTCCTACAATGAGCAGTTCTTC.

The rearrangement uses TRBV9 and TRBJ2-1; D is uncertain. The V gene's germline CDR1 is SGDLS and CDR2 YYNGEE. The CDR3 is made up of 15 amino acids. Trimming shortened V by 1 base and J by 6 bases, and 14 bases separated the two germline ends. The CDR3: CASSVWSRASNEQFF. As DNA, the CDR3 is TGTGCCAGCAGCGTATGGAGCAGAGCGTCCAATGAGCAGTTCTTC.

Ten or more counts support this clonotype. The chain employs TRBV6-1 and TRBJ1-1; weak D call: TRBD1 (5 bases). Trimming shortened V by 5 bases and J by 4 bases, and 8 bases separated the two germline ends. CDR1 and CDR2 (germline): MNHNS, SASEGT. The CDR3 covers 12 residues. Here the CDR3 reads CASSFGTTEAFF. CDR3 coding DNA: TGTGCCAGCAGTTTCGGGACCACTGAAGCTTTCTTT.

Details on this clonotype: This may arise from a read error, as a much more abundant clone is one base away. Given the absence of the conserved phenylalanine or tryptophan at the CDR3 end, a read error is likely. The V gene is TRBV20-1, the J gene TRBJ1-1, with D uncertain. Trimming took 4 bases from V and 4 from J, leaving 16 bases between them. This CDR3 contains 14 residues. The germline V gene encodes CDR1 DFQATT and CDR2 SNEGSKA (reference sequence). In DNA form, the CDR3 reads TGCAGTGCTACCCGGACCGCCGTGGGCACTGAAGCTTTCCTT. Protein: CSATRTAVGTEAFL.

This clonotype was counted ten times or more. This CDR3 is CASSPATSYNSPLHF. The DNA for the CDR3 is TGCGCCAGCAGCCCAGCGACCTCCTATAATTCACCCCTCCACTTT. V and J are TRBV4-1 and TRBJ1-6; D call uncertain. The CDR3 spans 15 residues. V was clipped by 4 bases and J by 0 bases, with 7 bases between them. Germline V CDR1 and CDR2: MGHRA, YSYEKL.

There are a few counts of this clonotype. The V gene is TRBV29-1, the J gene TRBJ2-3; no definite D call. V was shortened by 5 bases and J by 5 bases, with 11 bases between the two germline ends. The CDR3 sequence is 12 residues long. Germline lookup yields CDR1 SQVTM and CDR2 ANQGSEA. The DNA for the CDR3 is TGCAGCGTTAACGAAGGGCAAGATACGCAGTATTTT. This encodes CSVNEGQDTQYF.

This clonotype came up many times. The chain has TRBV19 and TRBJ1-2; no firm D call. This CDR3 comprises 11 residues. Germline loops: CDR1 LNHDA, CDR2 SQIVND (reference sequence). The V end was cut by 11 bases, the J end by 8 bases, with 15 bases between. The DNA for the CDR3 is TGTGCCTTCTACGACCGTGAGGGCTACACCTTC. Its protein product is CAFYDREGYTF.

The table lists this clonotype with many counts. The chain is built from TRBV12-3 or TRBV12-4 and TRBJ2-3; D may match TRBD1 or TRBD2 (5 bases each). The germline V and J ends were trimmed by 9 bases and 0 bases, with 13 bases remaining between them. CDR3 size: 14 residues. The CDR3, as DNA: TGTGCCAGTGTGGGACCCCGCAGCACAGATACGCAGTATTTT. Translated, it gives CASVGPRSTDTQYF.

This rearrangement joins TRBV19 to TRBJ1-2; D is uncertain. Per germline, CDR1 LNHDA and CDR2 SQIVND (reference sequence). This CDR3 is 16 amino acids long. Trimming cost V 3 bases and J 6 bases, with 20 bases left between them. CDR3 DNA: TGTGCCAGTAGTATCGGTGGTGGCACCAACCCTCATGGCTACACCTTC. Translated, it gives CASSIGGGTNPHGYTF.

This clonotype appeared many times. This chain links TRBV20-1 with TRBJ2-3; 7 bases align to TRBD2. The CDR3 consists of 16 residues. CDR1 is DFQATT and CDR2 is SNEGSKA in the germline V gene (reference sequence). V was clipped by 1 base and J by 2 bases; unmatched bases: 9. CDR3 coding DNA: TGCAGTGCTAGAGTTTCTCGCGGGGGAATCACAGATACGCAGTATTTT. Translating it yields CSARVSRGGITDTQYF.

This chain links TRBV7-9 with TRBJ1-5; D might be TRBD1 (6 bases). The CDR3 has 14 amino acids. Deletions cut 1 base from V and 4 bases from J, with 8 bases between. Germline V CDR1 and CDR2: SEHNR, FQNEAQ (reference sequence). The CDR3 bases are TGTGCCAGCAGCTTAGGTACAGGGAATCAGCCCCAGCATTTT. Encoded protein: CASSLGTGNQPQHF.

There are many counts of this clonotype. The rearrangement joins TRBV12-3 or TRBV12-4 to TRBJ1-2; 8 bases agree with TRBD1. The CDR3 is 14 amino acids. After removal of 5 bases from V and 6 bases from J, the junction contained 8 bases not matched to a gene. The CDR3 bases are TGTGCCAGCAGTCGACCGGACAGGGAAGATGGCTACACCTTC. Protein sequence: CASSRPDREDGYTF.

Worth noting for this clonotype: A much larger clone is a single base away; this may be a read error. The gene calls are TRBV28 and TRBJ2-5, with 7 bases identical to TRBD1. Germline V CDR1 and CDR2: MDHEN, SYDVKM. This CDR3 is built from 15 residues. Trimming took 4 bases from V and 1 from J; bases not matched to a gene: 6. The CDR3 here is CASSSTGTAQETQYF. DNA of the CDR3: TGTGCCAGCAGTTCCACCGGGACAGCCCAAGAGACCCAGTACTTC.

Many counts were recorded for this clonotype. The CDR3 DNA is TGTGCCAGCAGTTTATCGAGGGTGCAGCAGTACTTC. Protein: CASSLSRVQQYF. V gene TRBV28 combines with J gene TRBJ2-7, with D perhaps matching TRBD2 (5 bases). CDR1 is MDHEN and CDR2 is SYDVKM in the germline V gene. The CDR3 has 12 amino acids. Trimming shortened V by 1 base and J by 8 bases, and 9 bases separated the two germline ends.

V usage is TRBV12-3 or TRBV12-4 and J usage is TRBJ1-5, with D unclear. The CDR3 is 13 residues long. V was trimmed by 4 bases and J by 0 bases, leaving 4 bases between them. For the CDR3, the DNA is TGTGCCAGCAGTTGGGATAGCAATCAGCCCCAGCATTTT. This codes for CASSWDSNQPQHF.

This clonotype was detected many times. Sequence at one end of the junction differs from germline and may be a read error. The chain carries TRBV28 and TRBJ2-1; possibly TRBD1 for D (6 bases). The CDR3 covers 16 residues. The germline gives CDR1 MDHEN, CDR2 SYDVKM. The CDR3 loop reads CASTPRRTGIYSEQFF. As DNA, the CDR3 is TGTGCCAGCACCCCACGCCGAACAGGGATCTACAGTGAGCAGTTCTTC.

Ten or more counts support this clonotype. V is TRBV28 and J is TRBJ1-5; D is unresolved. With 5 bases removed from V and 3 bases from J, the gap between germline ends came to 8 bases. The CDR3 runs 13 residues. Germline V lookup: CDR1 MDHEN, CDR2 SYDVKM. DNA of the CDR3: TGTGCCAGCAGTCCCTCCAACAATCAGCCCCAGCATTTT. It codes for CASSPSNNQPQHF.

The CDR3 reads CASQMNKRETQYF. In nucleotides, the CDR3 is TGTGCCAGCCAAATGAACAAACGAGAGACCCAGTACTTC. The rearrangement uses TRBV12-3 or TRBV12-4 and TRBJ2-5, with unresolved D. CDR3 length: 13 amino acids. V was cut by 8 bases and J by 4 bases, with 14 bases left in between.

Regarding this clonotype: A read error may explain this, as a much larger clone is one base away. The V and J genes are TRBV25-1 and TRBJ2-7; no reliable D call. The CDR3 length is 13 residues. The germline V gene has CDR1 MGHDK and CDR2 SYGVNS. The CDR3 spells CAGSALGTYEQYF. The CDR3 coding sequence is TGTGCCGGCAGTGCTTTAGGGACCTACGAGCAGTACTTC.

In the case of this clonotype: A read error is likely, as this CDR3 ends without the conserved phenylalanine or tryptophan. This chain joins TRBV3-1 and TRBJ1-6, with D unclear. Germline V gives CDR1 LGHDT, CDR2 YNNKEL (reference sequence). V was cut by 1 base and J by 7 bases, with 11 bases left in between. The CDR3 runs 15 residues. DNA for the CDR3: TGTGCCAGCAGCCAAGGAACGCTTGGGAATTCACCCCTCCACCTT. Its protein is CASSQGTLGNSPLHL.

This clonotype was seen a handful of times. The chain joins TRBV12-3 or TRBV12-4 to TRBJ2-7; D might be TRBD1 (6 bases). The length of the CDR3 is 16 residues. V dropped 4 bases and J dropped 0 bases, with 16 bases sitting between them. Here the CDR3 reads CASSSRPPQGSYEQYF. In DNA, the CDR3 is TGTGCCAGCAGTTCCCGCCCACCACAGGGCTCCTACGAGCAGTACTTC.

This clonotype was detected ten times or more. The chain uses TRBV20-1 and TRBJ2-7; the D is unclear. The CDR3 runs 11 residues. From germline, CDR1 is DFQATT and CDR2 SNEGSKA (reference sequence). Between the trimmed V and J ends, which lost 2 bases and 6 bases, there was a span of 8 bases. Here the CDR3 DNA reads TGCAGTGCTAGATCTCTCGGCGAGCAGTACGTC. Its protein is CSARSLGEQYV.

This clonotype was seen a few times. This chain uses TRBV14 with TRBJ2-7; D may be TRBD2 (5 bases). CDR1 and CDR2 (germline): SGHDN, FVKESK. V was pared by 0 bases and J by 3 bases, with 9 bases between. The CDR3 runs to 14 residues. The CDR3 bases are TGTGCCAGCAGCCAAGACGGGGAGAACTACGAGCAGTACGTC. Amino acids: CASSQDGENYEQYV.

This clonotype was recorded many times. The chain uses TRBV28 and TRBJ2-3; TRBD2 aligns across 7 bases. From germline, CDR1 is MDHEN and CDR2 SYDVKM. The CDR3 has 15 amino acids. The junction had 6 bases not matched to a gene; V was cut back by 2 bases and J by 4 bases. CDR3 sequence reads: CASSLTGGRSDTQYF. For the CDR3, the DNA is TGTGCCAGCAGTTTAACCGGGGGGAGATCAGATACGCAGTATTTT.

To note about this clonotype: This sequence may be a read error, since a much larger clone differs from it by one base. V gene TRBV6-2 or TRBV6-3 combines with J gene TRBJ1-4; D unresolved. The V and J ends lost 6 bases and 0 bases respectively, with 14 bases between them. CDR3 length: 16 amino acids. Germline V CDR1 and CDR2: MNHEY, SVGEGT. The CDR3 coding sequence is TGTGCCAGCAGCTCCACCTTCAGTACAACTAATGAAAAACTGTTTTTT. Translating gives CASSSTFSTTNEKLFF.